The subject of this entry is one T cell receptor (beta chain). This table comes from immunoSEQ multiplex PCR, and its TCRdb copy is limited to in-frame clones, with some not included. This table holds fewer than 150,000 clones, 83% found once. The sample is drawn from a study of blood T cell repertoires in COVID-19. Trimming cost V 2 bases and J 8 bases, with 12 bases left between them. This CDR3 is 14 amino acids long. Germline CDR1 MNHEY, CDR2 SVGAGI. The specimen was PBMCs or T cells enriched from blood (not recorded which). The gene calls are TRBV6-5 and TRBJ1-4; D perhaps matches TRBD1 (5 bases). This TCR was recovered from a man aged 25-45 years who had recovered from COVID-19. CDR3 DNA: TGTGCCAGCAGTTACGGAGGGGTGGTCGAAAAACTGTTTTTT. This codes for CASSYGGVVEKLFF.